This T cell receptor (beta chain) was documented in a study of blood T cells in healthy people across ages. Each sample yielded at least 6 million isolated PBMCs. Whole-study findings and limits: PBMCs were not sorted, which prevented a conclusive comparison of naive versus antigen-experienced cells.

Together with a sample-barcoded 5' primer, a J-beta primer mix was included in a second PCR lasting about 7 to 12 cycles. One entry per CDR3 protein, called by TCRdb with MiXCR from the 5' RACE reads. In the table there are around 780,000 distinct CDR3 sequences, roughly three fifths of which are singletons. A remark on this clonotype: The antigen is not known.

Trimming stripped 8 bases from V and 13 bases from J, with 21 bases between. Germline V gene sequence: CDR1 MNHEY, CDR2 SMNVEV (reference sequence). CDR3 length: 13 amino acids. This receptor was taken from a man in his forties in good health. The chain joins TRBV27 to TRBJ2-4, with D perhaps TRBD1 (6 bases). Sequencing was carried out using blood. Written as DNA, the CDR3 is TGTGCCAGCTCGGACAGTGGGCTAAGGGAGCAGTACTTC. Its protein product is CASSDSGLREQYF.